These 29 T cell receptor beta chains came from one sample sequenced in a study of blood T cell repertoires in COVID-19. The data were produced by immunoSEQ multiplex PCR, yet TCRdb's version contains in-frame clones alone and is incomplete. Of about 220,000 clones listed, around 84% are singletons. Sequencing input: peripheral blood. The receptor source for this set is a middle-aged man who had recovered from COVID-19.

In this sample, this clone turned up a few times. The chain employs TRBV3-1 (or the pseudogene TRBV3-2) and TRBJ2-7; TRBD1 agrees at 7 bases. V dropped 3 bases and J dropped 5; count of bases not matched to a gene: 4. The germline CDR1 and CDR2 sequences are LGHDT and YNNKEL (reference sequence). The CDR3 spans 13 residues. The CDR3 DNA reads TGTGCCAGCAGCCAGACCGGGACAGACGAGCAGTACTTC. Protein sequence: CASSQTGTDEQYF.

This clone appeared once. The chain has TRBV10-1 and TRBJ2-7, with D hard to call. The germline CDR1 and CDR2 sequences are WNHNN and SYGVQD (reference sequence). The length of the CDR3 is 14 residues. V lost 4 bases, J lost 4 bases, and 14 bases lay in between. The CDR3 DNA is TGCGCCAGCAGTGCGCAGAAAACCGCTTACGAGCAGTACTTC. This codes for CASSAQKTAYEQYF.

In DNA form, the CDR3 reads TGTGCCAGCAGTTACTCGAGGGTGGGAGAGCAGTACTTC. It is translated as CASSYSRVGEQYF. The V and J genes are TRBV6-2 or TRBV6-3 and TRBJ2-7; weak D call: TRBD2 (5 bases). The ends were cut back, 0 bases at V and 7 bases at J, with 10 bases in the middle. The CDR3 has 13 amino acids. Germline lookup yields CDR1 MNHEY and CDR2 SVGEGT.

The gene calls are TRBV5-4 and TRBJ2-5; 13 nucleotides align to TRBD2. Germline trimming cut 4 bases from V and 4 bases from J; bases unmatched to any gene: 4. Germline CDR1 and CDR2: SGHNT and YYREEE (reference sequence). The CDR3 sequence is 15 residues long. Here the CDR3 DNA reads TGTGCCAGCAGCGAACTAGCGGGGGGGCCAGAGACCCAGTACTTC. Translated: CASSELAGGPETQYF.

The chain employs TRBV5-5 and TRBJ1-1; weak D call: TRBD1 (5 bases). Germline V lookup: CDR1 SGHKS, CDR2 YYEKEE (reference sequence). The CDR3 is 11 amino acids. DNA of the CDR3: TGTGTAACAGGTATCAACACTGAAGCTTTCTTT. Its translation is CVTGINTEAFF.

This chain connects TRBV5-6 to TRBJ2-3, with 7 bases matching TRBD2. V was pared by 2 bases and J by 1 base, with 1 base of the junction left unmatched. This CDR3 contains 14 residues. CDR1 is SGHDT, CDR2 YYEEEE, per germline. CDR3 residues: CASSLREGTDTQYF. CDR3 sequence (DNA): TGTGCCAGCAGCTTACGGGAGGGCACAGATACGCAGTATTTT.

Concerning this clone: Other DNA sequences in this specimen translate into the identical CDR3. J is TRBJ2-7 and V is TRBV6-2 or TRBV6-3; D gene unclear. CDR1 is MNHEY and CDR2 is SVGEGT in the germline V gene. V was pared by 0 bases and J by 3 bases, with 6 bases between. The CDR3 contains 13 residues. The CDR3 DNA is TGTGCCAGCAGTTACTCGTCCAGCTACGAGCAGTACTTC. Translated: CASSYSSSYEQYF.

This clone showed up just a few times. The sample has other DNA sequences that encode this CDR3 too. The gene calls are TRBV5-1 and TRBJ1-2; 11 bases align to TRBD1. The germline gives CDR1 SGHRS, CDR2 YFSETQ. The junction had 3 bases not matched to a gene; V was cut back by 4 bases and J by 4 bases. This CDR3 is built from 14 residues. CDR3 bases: TGCGCCAGCAGCCCCGGGACAGGGGGCTATGGCTACACCTTC. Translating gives CASSPGTGGYGYTF. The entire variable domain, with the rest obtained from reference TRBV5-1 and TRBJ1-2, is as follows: KAGVTQTPRYLIKTRGQQVTLSCSPISGHRSVSWYQQTPGQGLQFLFEYFSETQRNKGNFPGRFSGRQFSNSRSEMNVSTLELGDSALYLCASSPGTGGYGYTFGSGTRLTVV.

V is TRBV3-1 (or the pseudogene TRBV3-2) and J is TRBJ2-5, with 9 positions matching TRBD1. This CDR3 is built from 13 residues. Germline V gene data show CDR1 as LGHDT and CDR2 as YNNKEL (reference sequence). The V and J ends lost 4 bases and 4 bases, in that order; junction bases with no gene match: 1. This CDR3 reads CASSRGQGETQYF. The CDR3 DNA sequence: TGTGCCAGCAGCCGGGGACAGGGAGAGACCCAGTACTTC.

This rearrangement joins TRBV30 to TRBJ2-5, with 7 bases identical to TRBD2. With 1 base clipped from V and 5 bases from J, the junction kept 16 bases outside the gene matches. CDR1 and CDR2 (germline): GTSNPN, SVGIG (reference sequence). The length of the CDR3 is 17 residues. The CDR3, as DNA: TGTGCCTGGAGTGCGACAGAAATGACTAGCAGGTGGGAGACCCAGTACTTC. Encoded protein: CAWSATEMTSRWETQYF. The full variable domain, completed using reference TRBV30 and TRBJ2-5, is SQTIHQWPATLVQPVGSPLSLECTVEGTSNPNLYWYRQAAGRGLQLLFYSVGIGQISSEVPQNLSASRPQDRQFILSSKKLLLSDSGFYLCAWSATEMTSRWETQYFGPGTRLLVL.

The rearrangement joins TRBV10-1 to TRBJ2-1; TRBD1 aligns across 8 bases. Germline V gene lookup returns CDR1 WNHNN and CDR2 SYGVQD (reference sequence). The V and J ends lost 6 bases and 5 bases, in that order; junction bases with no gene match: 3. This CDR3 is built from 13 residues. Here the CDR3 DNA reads TGCGCCAGCAGCAGGACAGGGAACAATGAGCAGTTCTTC. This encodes CASSRTGNNEQFF.

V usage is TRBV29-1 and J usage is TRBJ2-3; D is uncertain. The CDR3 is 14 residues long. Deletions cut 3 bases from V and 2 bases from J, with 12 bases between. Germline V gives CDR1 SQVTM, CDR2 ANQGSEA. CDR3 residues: CSVERQLPTDTQYF. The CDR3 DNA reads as TGCAGCGTTGAGCGGCAGCTTCCCACAGATACGCAGTATTTT.

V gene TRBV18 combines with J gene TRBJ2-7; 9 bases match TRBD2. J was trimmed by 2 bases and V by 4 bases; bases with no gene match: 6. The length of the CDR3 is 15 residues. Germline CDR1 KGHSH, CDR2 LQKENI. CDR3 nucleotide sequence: TGTGCCAGCTCACGGGCTAGCGGGACGACCTACGAGCAGTACTTC. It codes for CASSRASGTTYEQYF.

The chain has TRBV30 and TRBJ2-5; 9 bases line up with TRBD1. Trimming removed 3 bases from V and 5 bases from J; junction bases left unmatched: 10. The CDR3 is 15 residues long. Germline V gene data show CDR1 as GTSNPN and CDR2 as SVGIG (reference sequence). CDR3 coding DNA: TGTGCCTGGAGCCCGGGGACAGGGATGGCGGAGACCCAGTACTTC. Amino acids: CAWSPGTGMAETQYF.

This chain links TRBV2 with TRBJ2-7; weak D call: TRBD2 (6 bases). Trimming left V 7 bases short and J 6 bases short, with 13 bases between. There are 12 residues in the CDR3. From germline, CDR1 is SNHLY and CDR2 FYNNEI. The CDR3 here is CASILRGSEQYF. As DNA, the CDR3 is TGTGCCAGCATTTTACGGGGGAGCGAGCAGTACTTC.

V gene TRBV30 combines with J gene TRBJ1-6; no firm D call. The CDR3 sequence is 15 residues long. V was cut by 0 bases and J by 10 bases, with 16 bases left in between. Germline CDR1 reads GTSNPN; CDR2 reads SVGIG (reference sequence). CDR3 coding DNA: TGTGCCTGGAGTGTACCCGGCAGGCTTGAATCACCCCTCCACTTT. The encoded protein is CAWSVPGRLESPLHF.

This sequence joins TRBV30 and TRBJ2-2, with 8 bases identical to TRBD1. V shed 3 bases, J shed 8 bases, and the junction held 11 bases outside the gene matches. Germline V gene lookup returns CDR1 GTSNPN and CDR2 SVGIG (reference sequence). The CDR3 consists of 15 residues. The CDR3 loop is CAWSRGQGVRGELFF. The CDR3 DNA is TGTGCCTGGAGCCGAGGACAGGGTGTAAGGGGGGAGCTGTTTTTT.

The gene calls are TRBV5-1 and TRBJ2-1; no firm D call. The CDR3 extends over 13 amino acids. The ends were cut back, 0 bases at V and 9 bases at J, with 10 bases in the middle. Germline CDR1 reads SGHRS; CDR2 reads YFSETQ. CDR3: CASSLGASSEQFF. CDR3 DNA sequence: TGCGCCAGCAGCTTGGGGGCCTCCAGTGAGCAGTTCTTC.

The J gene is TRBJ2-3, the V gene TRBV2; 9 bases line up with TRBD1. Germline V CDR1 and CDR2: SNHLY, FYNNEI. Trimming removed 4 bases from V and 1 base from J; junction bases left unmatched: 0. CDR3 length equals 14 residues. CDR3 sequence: CASSGDRGTDTQYF. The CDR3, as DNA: TGTGCCAGCAGTGGGGACAGGGGCACAGATACGCAGTATTTT.

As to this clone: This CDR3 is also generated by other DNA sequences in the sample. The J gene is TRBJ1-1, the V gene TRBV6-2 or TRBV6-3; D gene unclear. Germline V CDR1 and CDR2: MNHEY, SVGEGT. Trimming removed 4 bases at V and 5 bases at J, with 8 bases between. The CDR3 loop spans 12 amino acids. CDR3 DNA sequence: TGTGCCAGCAGTTCGGGTGGGACTGAAGCTTTCTTT. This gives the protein CASSSGGTEAFF.

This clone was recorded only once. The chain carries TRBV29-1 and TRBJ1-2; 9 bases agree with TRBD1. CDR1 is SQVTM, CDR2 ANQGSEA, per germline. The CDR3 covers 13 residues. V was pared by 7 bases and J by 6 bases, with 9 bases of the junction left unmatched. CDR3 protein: CSANPGQGNGYTF. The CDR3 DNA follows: TGCAGCGCGAATCCGGGACAGGGAAATGGCTACACCTTC. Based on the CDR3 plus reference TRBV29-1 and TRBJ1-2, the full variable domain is SAVISQKPSRDICQRGTSLTIQCQVDSQVTMMFWYRQQPGQSLTLIATANQGSEATYESGFVIDKFPISRPNLTFSTLTVSNMSPEDSSIYLCSANPGQGNGYTFGSGTRLTVV.

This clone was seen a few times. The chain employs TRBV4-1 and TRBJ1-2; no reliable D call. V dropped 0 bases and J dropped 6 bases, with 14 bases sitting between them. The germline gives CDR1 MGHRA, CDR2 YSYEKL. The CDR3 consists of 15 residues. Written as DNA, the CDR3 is TGCGCCAGCAGCCAAGATTGGGCAACCGGGGATGGCTACACCTTC. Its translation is CASSQDWATGDGYTF.

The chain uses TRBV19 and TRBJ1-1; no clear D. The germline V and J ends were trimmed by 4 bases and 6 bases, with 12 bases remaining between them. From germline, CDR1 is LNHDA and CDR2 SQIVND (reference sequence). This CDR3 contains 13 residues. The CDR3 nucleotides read TGTGCCAGTAGTAACCGCCTTAGAGCTGAAGCTTTCTTT. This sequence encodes CASSNRLRAEAFF.

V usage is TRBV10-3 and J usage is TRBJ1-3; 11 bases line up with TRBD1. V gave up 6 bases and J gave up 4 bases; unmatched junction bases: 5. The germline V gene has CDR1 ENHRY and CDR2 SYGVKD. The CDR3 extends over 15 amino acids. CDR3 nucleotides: TGTGCCATCAGAGGACAGGGGGCTTACGGAAACACCATATATTTT. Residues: CAIRGQGAYGNTIYF.

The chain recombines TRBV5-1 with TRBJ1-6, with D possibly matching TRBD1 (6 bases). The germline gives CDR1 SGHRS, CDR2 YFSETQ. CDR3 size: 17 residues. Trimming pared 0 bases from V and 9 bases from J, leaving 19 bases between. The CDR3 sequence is CASSLDYRVNRGSPLHF. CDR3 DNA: TGCGCCAGCAGCTTGGACTACAGGGTGAATAGGGGTTCACCCCTCCACTTT.

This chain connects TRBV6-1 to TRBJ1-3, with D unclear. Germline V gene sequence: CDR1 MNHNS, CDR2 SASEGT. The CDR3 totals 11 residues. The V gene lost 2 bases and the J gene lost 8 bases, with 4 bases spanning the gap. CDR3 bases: TGTGCCAGCAGTGAACGGGACACCATATATTTT. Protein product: CASSERDTIYF.

The CDR3 bases are TGTGCCAGCAGTTACTCGAGTGGGCCGCTTTCCTACGAGCAGTACTTC. Translated: CASSYSSGPLSYEQYF. The genes are TRBV6-5 and TRBJ2-7, with D unclear. In germline, CDR1 is MNHEY, CDR2 SVGAGI. This CDR3 comprises 16 residues. V was clipped by 0 bases and J by 1 base, with 13 bases between them.

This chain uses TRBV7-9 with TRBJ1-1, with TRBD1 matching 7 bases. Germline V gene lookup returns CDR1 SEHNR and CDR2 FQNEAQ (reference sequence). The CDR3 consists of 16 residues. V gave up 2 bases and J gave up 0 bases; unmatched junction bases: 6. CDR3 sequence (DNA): TGTGCCAGCAGCTTATTGTTGGACAGGATGAACACTGAAGCTTTCTTT. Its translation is CASSLLLDRMNTEAFF.

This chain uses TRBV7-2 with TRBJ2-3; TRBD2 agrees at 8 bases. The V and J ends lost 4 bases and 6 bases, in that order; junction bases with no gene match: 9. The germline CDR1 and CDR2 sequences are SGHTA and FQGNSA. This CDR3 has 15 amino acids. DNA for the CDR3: TGTGCCAGCAGCTGGGGCAGCGGGAGACACGATACGCAGTATTTT. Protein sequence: CASSWGSGRHDTQYF. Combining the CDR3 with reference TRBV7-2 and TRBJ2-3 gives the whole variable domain GAGVSQSPSNKVTEKGKDVELRCDPISGHTALYWYRQSLGQGLEFLIYFQGNSAPDKSGLPSDRFSAERTGGSVSTLTIQRTQQEDSAVYLCASSWGSGRHDTQYFGPGTRLTVL.